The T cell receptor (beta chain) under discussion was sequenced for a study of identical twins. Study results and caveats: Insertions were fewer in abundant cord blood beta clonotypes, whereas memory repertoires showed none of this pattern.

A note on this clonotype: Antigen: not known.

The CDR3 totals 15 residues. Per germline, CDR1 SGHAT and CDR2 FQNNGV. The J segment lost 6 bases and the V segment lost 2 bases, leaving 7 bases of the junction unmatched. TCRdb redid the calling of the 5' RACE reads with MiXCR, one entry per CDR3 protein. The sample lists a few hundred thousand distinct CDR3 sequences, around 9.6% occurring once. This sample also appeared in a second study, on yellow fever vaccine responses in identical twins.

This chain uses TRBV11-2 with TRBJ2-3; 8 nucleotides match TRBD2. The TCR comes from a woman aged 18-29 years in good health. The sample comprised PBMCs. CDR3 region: CASSLRGGTLDTQYF. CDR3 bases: TGTGCCAGCAGCTTACGGGGGGGAACCCTTGATACGCAGTATTTT.